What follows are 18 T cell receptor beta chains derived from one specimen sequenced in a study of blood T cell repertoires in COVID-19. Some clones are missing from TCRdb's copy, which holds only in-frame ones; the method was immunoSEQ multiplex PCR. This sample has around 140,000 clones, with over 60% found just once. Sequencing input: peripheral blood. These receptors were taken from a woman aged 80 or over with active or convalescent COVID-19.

The CDR3 DNA sequence: TGTGCCAGTAGTATAGGCCGGGGTGGCACCTACGAGCAGTACTTC. Encoded protein: CASSIGRGGTYEQYF. J is TRBJ2-7 and V is TRBV19, with D tentatively TRBD2 (5 bases). The CDR3 totals 15 residues. The V gene's germline CDR1 is LNHDA and CDR2 SQIVND (reference sequence). V lost 1 base and J 2 bases, leaving 12 bases between the germline ends.

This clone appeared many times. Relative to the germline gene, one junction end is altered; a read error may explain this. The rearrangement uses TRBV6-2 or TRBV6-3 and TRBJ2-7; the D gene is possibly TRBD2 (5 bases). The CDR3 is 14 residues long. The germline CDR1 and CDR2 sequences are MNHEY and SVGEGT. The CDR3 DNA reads TGTGCCAGCAGGTACTCGACTACTTGGGCCGAGCAGTACTTC. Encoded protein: CASRYSTTWAEQYF.

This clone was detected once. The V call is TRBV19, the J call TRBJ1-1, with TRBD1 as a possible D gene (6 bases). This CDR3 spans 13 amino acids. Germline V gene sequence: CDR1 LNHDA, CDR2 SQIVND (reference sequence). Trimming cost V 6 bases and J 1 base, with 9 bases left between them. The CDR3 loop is CASRTGPNTEAFF. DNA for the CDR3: TGTGCCAGTAGAACAGGGCCGAACACTGAAGCTTTCTTT.

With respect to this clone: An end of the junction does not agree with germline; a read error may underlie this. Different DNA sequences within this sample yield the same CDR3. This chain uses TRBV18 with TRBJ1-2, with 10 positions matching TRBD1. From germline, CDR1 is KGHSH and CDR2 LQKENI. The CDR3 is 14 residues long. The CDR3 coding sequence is TGTGCTAGCTCACCTGGGACAGGGGTGAGTGGCTACACCTTC. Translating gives CASSPGTGVSGYTF.

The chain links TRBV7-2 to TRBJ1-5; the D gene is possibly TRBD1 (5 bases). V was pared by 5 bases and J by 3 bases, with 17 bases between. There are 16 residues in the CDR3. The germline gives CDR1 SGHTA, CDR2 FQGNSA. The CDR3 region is CASSPVGRVPNQPQHF. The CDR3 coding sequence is TGTGCCAGCAGCCCCGTGGGCAGGGTCCCCAATCAGCCCCAGCATTTT.

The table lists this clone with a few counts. The CDR3 is CAWSATGGFNSPLHF. CDR3 DNA sequence: TGTGCCTGGAGTGCCACAGGGGGCTTTAATTCACCCCTCCACTTT. V gene TRBV30 combines with J gene TRBJ1-6, with 9 bases that match TRBD1. Looked up from germline, CDR1 is GTSNPN and CDR2 is SVGIG (reference sequence). The CDR3 totals 15 residues. The ends lost 1 base at V and 6 bases at J; junction bases unmatched: 4.

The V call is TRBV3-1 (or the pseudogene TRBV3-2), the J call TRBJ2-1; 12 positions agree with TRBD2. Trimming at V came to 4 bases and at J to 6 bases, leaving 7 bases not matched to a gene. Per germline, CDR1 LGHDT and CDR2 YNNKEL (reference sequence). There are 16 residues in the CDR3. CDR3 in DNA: TGTGCCAGCAGCCGGGCTAGCGGGGGGGCCGCCAATGAGCAGTTCTTC. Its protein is CASSRASGGAANEQFF.

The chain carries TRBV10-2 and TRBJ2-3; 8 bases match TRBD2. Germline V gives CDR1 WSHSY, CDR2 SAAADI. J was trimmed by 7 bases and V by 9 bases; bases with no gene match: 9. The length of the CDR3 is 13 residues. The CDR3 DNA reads TGCGCCAGGTGCGCGCGGGGGGACTATACGCAGTATTTT. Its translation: CARCARGDYTQYF.

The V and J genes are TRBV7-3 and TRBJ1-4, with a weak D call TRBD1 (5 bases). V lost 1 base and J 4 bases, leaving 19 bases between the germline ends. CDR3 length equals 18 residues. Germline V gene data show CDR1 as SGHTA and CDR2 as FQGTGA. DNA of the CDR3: TGTGCCAGCAGCTTAAAAGGGGCCCGTAAGGCAAATAATGAAAAACTGTTTTTT. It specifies CASSLKGARKANNEKLFF.

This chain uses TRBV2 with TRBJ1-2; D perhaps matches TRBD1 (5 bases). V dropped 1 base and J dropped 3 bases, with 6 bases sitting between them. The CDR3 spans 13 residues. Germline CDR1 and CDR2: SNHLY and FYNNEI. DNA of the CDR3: TGTGCCAGCAGTGAAGGGGGCGACTATGGCTACACCTTC. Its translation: CASSEGGDYGYTF.

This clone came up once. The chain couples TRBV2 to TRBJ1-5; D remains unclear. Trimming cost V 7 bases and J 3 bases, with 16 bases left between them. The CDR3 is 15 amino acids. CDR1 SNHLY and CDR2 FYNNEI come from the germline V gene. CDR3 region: CASTLSRGNNQPQHF. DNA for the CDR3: TGTGCCAGCACCCTCAGCCGGGGAAACAATCAGCCCCAGCATTTT.

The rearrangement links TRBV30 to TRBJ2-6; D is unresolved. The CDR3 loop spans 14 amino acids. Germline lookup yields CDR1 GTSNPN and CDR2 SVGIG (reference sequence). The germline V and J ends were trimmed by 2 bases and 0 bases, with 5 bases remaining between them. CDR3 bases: TGTGCCTGGAGTTACAGCTCTGGGGCCAACGTCCTGACTTTC. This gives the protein CAWSYSSGANVLTF.

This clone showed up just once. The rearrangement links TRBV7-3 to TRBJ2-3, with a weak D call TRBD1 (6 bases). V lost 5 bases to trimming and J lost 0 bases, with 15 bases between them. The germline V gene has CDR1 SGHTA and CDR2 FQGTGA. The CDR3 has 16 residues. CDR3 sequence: CASSEGRDTSTDTQYF. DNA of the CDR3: TGTGCCAGCAGCGAGGGCCGGGACACAAGCACAGATACGCAGTATTTT.

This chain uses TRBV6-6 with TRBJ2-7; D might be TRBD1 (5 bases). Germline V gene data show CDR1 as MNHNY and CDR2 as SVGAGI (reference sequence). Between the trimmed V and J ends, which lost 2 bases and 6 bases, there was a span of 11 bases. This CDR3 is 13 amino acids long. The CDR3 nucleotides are TGTGCCAGCAGTTACGGACCCAGGGCCGAGCAGTACTTC. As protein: CASSYGPRAEQYF.

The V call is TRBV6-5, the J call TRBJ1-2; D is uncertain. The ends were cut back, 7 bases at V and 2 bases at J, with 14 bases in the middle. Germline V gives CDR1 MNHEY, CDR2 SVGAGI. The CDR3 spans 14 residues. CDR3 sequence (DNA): TGTGCCAGCACAACCCGGAGAGGCAACTATGGCTACACCTTC. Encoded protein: CASTTRRGNYGYTF.

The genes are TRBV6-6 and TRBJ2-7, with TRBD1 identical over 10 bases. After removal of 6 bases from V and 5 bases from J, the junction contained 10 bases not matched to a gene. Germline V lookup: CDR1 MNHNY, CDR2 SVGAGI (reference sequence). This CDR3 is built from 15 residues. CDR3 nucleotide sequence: TGTGCCAGCAGGAGGGAGACAGGGGGCGGGAACGAGCAGTACTTC. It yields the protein CASRRETGGGNEQYF.

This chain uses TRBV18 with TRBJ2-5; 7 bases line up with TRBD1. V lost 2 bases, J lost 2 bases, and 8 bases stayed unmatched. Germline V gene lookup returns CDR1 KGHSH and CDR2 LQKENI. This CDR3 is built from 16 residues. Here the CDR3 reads CASSPSVTGAQETQYF. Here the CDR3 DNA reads TGTGCCAGCTCACCATCTGTTACAGGGGCTCAAGAGACCCAGTACTTC.

Written as DNA, the CDR3 is TGTGCCAGCAGGCCAGGTCTCCCCTACGAGCAGTACTTC. It is translated as CASRPGLPYEQYF. V and J are TRBV12-3 or TRBV12-4 and TRBJ2-7; D unclear. Deletions cut 6 bases from V and 2 bases from J, with 11 bases between. This CDR3 region has 13 residues.